These 32 T cell receptor beta chains share one sample of origin, sequenced in a study of cytomegalovirus exposure and HLA in healthy donors. In the PCR, 60 Vbeta and 13 Jbeta primers were used. The method was immunoSEQ multiplex PCR; TCRdb's version includes in-frame clones alone and lacks a portion of them. The sample yields roughly 99,000 clones, around 74% seen once. The sequencing sample was made of PBMCs. These receptor sequences come from a woman aged 35 to 49 in good health and CMV-seropositive.

This chain connects TRBV30 to TRBJ2-7; D is uncertain. CDR3 size: 11 residues. Deletions cut 3 bases from V and 4 bases from J, with 7 bases between. The germline V gene has CDR1 GTSNPN and CDR2 SVGIG (reference sequence). The DNA of the CDR3 is TGTGCCTGGAGGAGAGAGTACGAGCAGTACTTC. Translation gives CAWRREYEQYF.

The chain uses TRBV5-1 and TRBJ2-3, with D hard to call. Germline V gene sequence: CDR1 SGHRS, CDR2 YFSETQ. The ends were cut back, 4 bases at V and 0 bases at J, with 6 bases in the middle. The CDR3 has 13 residues. CDR3 bases: TGCGCCAGCAGCCCAATTAGCACAGATACGCAGTATTTT. Protein: CASSPISTDTQYF.

CDR3 residues: CASSVGGGAGGYTF. The CDR3 nucleotides are TGTGCCAGCAGCGTGGGAGGAGGGGCGGGTGGCTACACCTTC. The chain links TRBV9 to TRBJ1-2; perhaps TRBD1 as D (5 bases). CDR1 SGDLS and CDR2 YYNGEE come from the germline V gene. The CDR3 contains 14 residues. The V and J ends lost 2 bases and 7 bases respectively, with 15 bases between them.

This clone was counted once. The same CDR3 arises from other DNA sequences in this sample as well. The chain links TRBV30 to TRBJ1-6; D uncertain. The CDR3 is 12 residues long. The V end lost 3 bases, the J end lost 13 bases, and 13 bases lay between the germline ends. Germline loops: CDR1 GTSNPN, CDR2 SVGIG (reference sequence). DNA for the CDR3: TGTGCCTGGAGATGGCGGTTATCCCCCCTCCACTTT. Its translation: CAWRWRLSPLHF.

CDR3 loop: CASSFGQGNEQFF. The CDR3, as DNA: TGTGCCAGCAGCTTCGGACAGGGGAATGAGCAGTTCTTC. The V gene is TRBV5-6, the J gene TRBJ2-1; 9 bases are shared with TRBD1. Germline V gene data show CDR1 as SGHDT and CDR2 as YYEEEE. This CDR3 comprises 13 residues. V lost 2 bases and J lost 7; bases outside the gene matches: 1.

The chain recombines TRBV14 with TRBJ1-3, with a weak D call TRBD1 (6 bases). Germline V CDR1 and CDR2: SGHDN, FVKESK. This CDR3 has 16 residues. The V and J ends lost 6 bases and 4 bases respectively, with 19 bases between them. DNA for the CDR3: TGTGCCAGCAGTCGACTCCAGGGGAGTCTCGGAAACACCATATATTTT. This translates into CASSRLQGSLGNTIYF.

This CDR3 is CASSPRGTGGGTDTEAFF. DNA of the CDR3: TGTGCCAGCAGCCCCCGTGGGACAGGGGGCGGAACGGACACTGAAGCTTTCTTT. The chain joins TRBV4-2 to TRBJ1-1, with 12 bases that match TRBD1. The CDR3 is 18 residues long. V lost 4 bases and J lost 3; bases outside the gene matches: 12. The germline gives CDR1 LGHNA, CDR2 YNFKEQ.

This clone has more than one count but fewer than ten. The chain uses TRBV7-2 and TRBJ1-1; D is undetermined. CDR3 length equals 16 residues. The ends were cut back, 5 bases at V and 0 bases at J, with 16 bases in the middle. Germline lookup yields CDR1 SGHTA and CDR2 FQGNSA. The CDR3 coding sequence is TGTGCCAGCAGCATACATCCGCGGGGTCTGAACACTGAAGCTTTCTTT. Its translation is CASSIHPRGLNTEAFF.

The chain couples TRBV6-5 to TRBJ1-2; 7 positions agree with TRBD1. Germline CDR1 is MNHEY and CDR2 is SVGAGI. The CDR3 is 14 amino acids. Trimming took 6 bases from V and 4 from J; bases not matched to a gene: 8. This chain's CDR3 is CASRSQTGIYGYTF. The CDR3 DNA follows: TGTGCCAGCAGATCCCAGACAGGGATCTATGGCTACACCTTC.

V is TRBV19 and J is TRBJ1-2, with D possibly TRBD1 on 5 matching bases. Trimming shortened V by 3 bases and J by 5 bases, and 13 bases separated the two germline ends. From germline, CDR1 is LNHDA and CDR2 SQIVND (reference sequence). This CDR3 region has 14 residues. The DNA of the CDR3 is TGTGCCAGTAGTATCCAGGGAATTGGGTATGGCTACACCTTC. Its protein is CASSIQGIGYGYTF. The full variable domain, its missing parts supplied by reference TRBV19 and TRBJ1-2, is DGGITQSPKYLFRKEGQNVTLSCEQNLNHDAMYWYRQDPGQGLRLIYYSQIVNDFQKGDIAEGYSVSREKKESFPLTVTSAQKNPTAFYLCASSIQGIGYGYTFGSGTRLTVV.

This clone appeared a few times. This chain uses TRBV10-3 with TRBJ2-7; 8 bases match TRBD2. Germline-derived CDR1 and CDR2 are ENHRY and SYGVKD. This CDR3 comprises 15 residues. The junction had 7 bases not matched to a gene; V was cut back by 3 bases and J by 3 bases. For the CDR3, the DNA is TGTGCCATCAGTGATTCCGGGAGGGGAAACTACGAGCAGTACTTC. Its translation is CAISDSGRGNYEQYF.

V usage is TRBV4-1 and J usage is TRBJ2-2; perhaps TRBD2 as D (6 bases). The V end was cut by 0 bases, the J end by 0 bases, with 11 bases between. The CDR3 runs 17 residues. Germline CDR1 MGHRA, CDR2 YSYEKL. CDR3 coding DNA: TGCGCCAGCAGCCAAGAAGCCGGGGGACCGAACACCGGGGAGCTGTTTTTT. Residues: CASSQEAGGPNTGELFF.

The chain is built from TRBV2 and TRBJ1-1; the match to TRBD1 covers 10 bases. The J segment lost 7 bases and the V segment lost 6 bases, leaving 8 bases of the junction unmatched. The CDR3 spans 14 residues. CDR1 SNHLY and CDR2 FYNNEI come from the germline V gene. The CDR3 region has the DNA TGTGCCAGCAGCGTGGACAGGGGGTTAGGTGAAGCTTTCTTT. Protein product: CASSVDRGLGEAFF.

The rearrangement joins TRBV19 to TRBJ2-3; the match to TRBD2 covers 11 bases. J gave up 3 bases and V 5 bases, and 7 bases lay outside the gene matches. The CDR3 length is 16 residues. Germline values: CDR1 LNHDA, CDR2 SQIVND (reference sequence). CDR3 sequence: CASSFRSSGGTDTQYF. The CDR3 DNA reads as TGTGCCAGTAGTTTCAGGTCTAGCGGGGGGACAGATACGCAGTATTTT.

The chain has TRBV7-9 and TRBJ2-1; 9 bases are a match to TRBD2. Per germline, CDR1 SEHNR and CDR2 FQNEAQ (reference sequence). The ends lost 8 bases at V and 9 bases at J; junction bases unmatched: 5. This CDR3 is 12 amino acids long. The CDR3 nucleotides read TGTGCCAGCCCAGCGGGGGGTAGTGAGCAGTTCTTC. Amino acid sequence: CASPAGGSEQFF.

The genes are TRBV28 and TRBJ1-5; possibly TRBD1 for D (6 bases). CDR3 length: 12 amino acids. Germline V lookup: CDR1 MDHEN, CDR2 SYDVKM. Trimming pared 8 bases from V and 6 bases from J, leaving 11 bases between. CDR3 protein: CASDARGQPQHF. CDR3 coding DNA: TGTGCCAGCGATGCCAGGGGTCAGCCCCAGCATTTT.

This clone was seen once. The rearrangement joins TRBV2 to TRBJ1-5, with D unclear. The CDR3 extends over 13 amino acids. Germline V gene lookup returns CDR1 SNHLY and CDR2 FYNNEI. V was trimmed by 7 bases and J by 0 bases, leaving 7 bases between them. The CDR3, as DNA: TGTGCCAGCACACTCGATAGCAATCAGCCCCAGCATTTT. Translation: CASTLDSNQPQHF.

The chain uses TRBV11-2 and TRBJ2-7, with 11 bases lining up with TRBD1. Per germline, CDR1 SGHAT and CDR2 FQNNGV. The CDR3 loop spans 17 amino acids. V lost 0 bases and J lost 6; bases outside the gene matches: 10. The DNA of the CDR3 is TGTGCCAGCAGCTTAGAACCCCTGGGGACAGGGGGTAGCGAGCAGTACTTC. Amino acid sequence: CASSLEPLGTGGSEQYF.

DNA of the CDR3: TGTGCCAGCAGCCTGACTAGCGGGGGGCCGTTTGCCTCCTACAATGAGCAGTTCTTC. Translating gives CASSLTSGGPFASYNEQFF. The chain links TRBV5-6 to TRBJ2-1, with 13 bases that match TRBD2. The germline V gene encodes CDR1 SGHDT and CDR2 YYEEEE. CDR3 length: 19 amino acids. With V trimmed by 4 bases and J by 0 bases, 10 bases remained unmatched.

This clone has a single count. The CDR3 DNA is TGTGCCAGCTCCAAGGACAGGAGGGCCTATGGCTACACCTTC. Translating it yields CASSKDRRAYGYTF. V and J are TRBV6-5 and TRBJ1-2, with 7 bases that match TRBD1. This CDR3 spans 14 amino acids. The trim removed 8 bases at V and 4 bases at J, leaving 10 bases unmatched. In germline, CDR1 is MNHEY, CDR2 SVGAGI.

This chain uses TRBV19 with TRBJ1-4; unclear D gene. This CDR3 comprises 13 residues. V was cut by 7 bases and J by 6 bases, with 12 bases left in between. CDR1 is LNHDA, CDR2 SQIVND, per germline (reference sequence). The CDR3 here is CASKRASDEKLFF. CDR3 in DNA: TGTGCCAGTAAGAGGGCCAGCGATGAAAAACTGTTTTTT.

V is TRBV4-1 and J is TRBJ2-3; 7 bases are a match to TRBD1. The CDR3 consists of 13 residues. CDR1 MGHRA and CDR2 YSYEKL come from the germline V gene. The V and J ends lost 1 base and 7 bases, in that order; junction bases with no gene match: 2. CDR3 DNA: TGCGCCAGCAGCCAAGCGACAGGGTATACGCAGTATTTT. This codes for CASSQATGYTQYF.

This clone has just one count. The rearrangement uses TRBV27 and TRBJ2-2; 10 bases line up with TRBD1. The CDR3 sequence is 15 residues long. CDR1 is MNHEY and CDR2 is SMNVEV in the germline V gene (reference sequence). Trimming removed 6 bases from V and 6 bases from J; junction bases left unmatched: 7. DNA of the CDR3: TGTGCCAGCAGACAAAGACAGGGGGCGCCCGGGGAGCTGTTTTTT. It encodes CASRQRQGAPGELFF.

This clone was seen a handful of times. The V call is TRBV30, the J call TRBJ1-2; 7 positions match TRBD1. Germline V gives CDR1 GTSNPN, CDR2 SVGIG (reference sequence). The CDR3 has 13 amino acids. V trimming: 2 bases; J trimming: 2 bases; junction bases outside the gene matches: 2. As DNA, the CDR3 is TGTGCCTGGAGTAGGGGGCCGAACTATGGCTACACCTTC. Its translation: CAWSRGPNYGYTF. The whole variable domain, filled in from reference TRBV30 and TRBJ1-2, reads SQTIHQWPATLVQPVGSPLSLECTVEGTSNPNLYWYRQAAGRGLQLLFYSVGIGQISSEVPQNLSASRPQDRQFILSSKKLLLSDSGFYLCAWSRGPNYGYTFGSGTRLTVV.

This clone has just a few counts. The chain joins TRBV9 to TRBJ2-3; D perhaps matches TRBD2 (5 bases). Germline lookup yields CDR1 SGDLS and CDR2 YYNGEE. Trimming took off 4 bases at V and 0 bases at J, with 9 bases between the two ends. The CDR3 is made up of 14 amino acids. This chain's CDR3 is CASSPRTSTDTQYF. The CDR3 bases are TGTGCCAGCAGCCCACGGACTAGCACAGATACGCAGTATTTT. The full variable domain, rest sourced from reference TRBV9 and TRBJ2-3, is DSGVTQTPKHLITATGQRVTLRCSPRSGDLSVYWYQQSLDQGLQFLIQYYNGEERAKGNILERFSAQQFPDLHSELNLSSLELGDSALYFCASSPRTSTDTQYFGPGTRLTVL.

The V and J genes are TRBV27 and TRBJ1-4; a possible D gene is TRBD1 (5 bases). CDR1 is MNHEY and CDR2 is SMNVEV in the germline V gene (reference sequence). The CDR3 extends over 16 amino acids. Trimming removed 1 base at V and 4 bases at J, with 13 bases between. The DNA of the CDR3 is TGTGCCAGCAGTTTATGGGGCGTAAGGAATAATGAAAAACTGTTTTTT. It encodes CASSLWGVRNNEKLFF.

V and J are TRBV7-6 and TRBJ2-1; the match to TRBD2 covers 7 bases. CDR1 SGHVS and CDR2 FNYEAQ come from the germline V gene. Trimming removed 5 bases from V and 4 bases from J; junction bases left unmatched: 14. This CDR3 has 17 amino acids. In nucleotides, the CDR3 is TGTGCCAGCAGCCGCTTGTGGGGGAGCGGGGCTTACAATGAGCAGTTCTTC. Translated: CASSRLWGSGAYNEQFF.

The DNA of the CDR3 is TGTGCCAGCAGCTTATCGAGGGCCGCCGCTGAAGCTTTCTTT. It encodes CASSLSRAAAEAFF. V gene TRBV7-2 combines with J gene TRBJ1-1; D is unresolved. The V and J ends lost 2 bases and 6 bases respectively, with 13 bases between them. Germline V CDR1 and CDR2: SGHTA, FQGNSA. CDR3 size: 14 residues.

This rearrangement joins TRBV4-3 to TRBJ1-2, with 7 positions matching TRBD1. This CDR3 is built from 15 residues. The V gene end was trimmed by 0 bases and the J gene end by 6 bases; junction bases not matched to a gene: 7. Germline V gives CDR1 LGHNA, CDR2 YSLEER. The CDR3 region has the DNA TGCGCCAGCAGCCAAGAAAGGTTTGGGACAGATGGCTACACCTTC. Amino acids: CASSQERFGTDGYTF.

This chain uses TRBV7-9 with TRBJ2-7; 9 nucleotides agree with TRBD1. Germline values: CDR1 SEHNR, CDR2 FQNEAQ (reference sequence). The CDR3 runs 15 residues. The ends lost 1 base at V and 1 base at J; junction bases unmatched: 2. In nucleotides, the CDR3 is TGTGCCAGCAGCTTAGGACAGGGGGGGTCCTACGAGCAGTACTTC. It encodes CASSLGQGGSYEQYF. Full variable domain (missing parts from reference TRBV7-9 and TRBJ2-7): DTGVSQNPRHKITKRGQNVTFRCDPISEHNRLYWYRQTLGQGPEFLTYFQNEAQLEKSRLLSDRFSAERPKGSFSTLEIQRTEQGDSAMYLCASSLGQGGSYEQYFGPGTRLTVT.

This clone was counted only a few times. The chain joins TRBV2 to TRBJ2-7; D perhaps matches TRBD1 (6 bases). Germline V lookup: CDR1 SNHLY, CDR2 FYNNEI. This CDR3 spans 15 amino acids. Trimming removed 4 bases at V and 3 bases at J, with 16 bases between. Here the CDR3 reads CASSVGAEVNYEQYF. CDR3 bases: TGTGCCAGCAGTGTGGGGGCCGAGGTTAACTACGAGCAGTACTTC.

The chain carries TRBV18 and TRBJ2-7, with TRBD1 as a possible D gene (6 bases). This CDR3 region has 13 residues. Germline V lookup: CDR1 KGHSH, CDR2 LQKENI. V shed 3 bases and J shed 3 bases, with 9 bases lying between them. CDR3 residues: CASSPGQRYEQYF. DNA of the CDR3: TGTGCCAGCTCACCTGGACAGCGCTACGAGCAGTACTTC.